The present entry profiles one T cell receptor beta chain with its context. In the original workflow: Amplification of reference gene primers provided the estimated nucleated cell counts. Sequencing used immunoSEQ multiplex PCR; TCRdb keeps in-frame clones, though not all of them. V and J calls and clone size come straight from that table; D and trimming were deduced from the DNA. The sample lists 380,000 or so clones, approximately 91% occurring once. This sample is drawn from a study of blood T cell repertoires in COVID-19. About the study: The origin of the acute and convalescent COVID-19 samples was the United States, Italy and Spain.

Participants' own reports of clinical history determined their cohort assignment. V gave up 4 bases and J gave up 5 bases; unmatched junction bases: 10. In germline, CDR1 is SEHNR, CDR2 FQNEAQ (reference sequence). The CDR3 runs 16 residues. The sequence derives from a middle-aged woman with acute COVID-19. Sequenced input: PBMCs or T cells enriched from blood (not recorded which). The V call is TRBV7-9, the J call TRBJ1-5; 8 bases match TRBD1. DNA of the CDR3: TGTGCCAGCAGCTACACAGGGGGTAGAGGGCATCAGCCCCAGCATTTT. It codes for CASSYTGGRGHQPQHF.